The clone carrying this TCR beta chain occurred a few times. V was pared by 5 bases and J by 0 bases, with 17 bases between. CDR1 and CDR2 (germline): SGHVS, FQNEAQ. CDR3 length: 16 residues. With a J-beta primer mix and a sample-barcoded 5' primer, a second PCR ran about 7 to 12 cycles. TCRdb reprocessed the 5' RACE reads via MiXCR and lists one record per CDR3 protein. The sample consists of hundreds of thousands of distinct CDR3 sequences, less than 35% of them appearing once. This record belongs to a study of blood T cells in healthy people across ages. The specimen sequenced was blood. This clonotype was sampled from an elderly woman in good health. The V and J genes are TRBV7-8 and TRBJ2-7; D is perhaps TRBD2 (5 bases). The CDR3 DNA is TGTGCCAGCAGCCAACGAGACGGGATTAGCTCCTACGAGCAGTACTTC. This codes for CASSQRDGISSYEQYF.